This T cell receptor beta chain was obtained from a study of cytomegalovirus exposure and HLA in healthy donors. Study results and limitations: Later analysis demonstrated an association between a missense DCLRE1C variant and TCR beta V- and J-gene trimming. The records held CMV serostatus as the only immune exposure information. TRBV6-2, TRBV6-3 and some other V segments were unresolvable in 87-base-pair reads.

To note about this clone: Its target is unknown.

From germline, CDR1 is SGHVS and CDR2 FNYEAQ. The CDR3 is 15 amino acids. Trimming left V 0 bases short and J 5 bases short, with 13 bases between. Use of 60 Vbeta and 13 Jbeta primers characterized the PCR. Measured with immunoSEQ multiplex PCR; TCRdb has only the in-frame clones, and not every one. The top ten clones hold less than 2% of a sample with about 120,000 clones, approximately 67% of them seen once. This clonotype originated in a man between 18 and 35 years old in good health and CMV-seronegative. V usage is TRBV7-6 and J usage is TRBJ2-5; a weak D match, TRBD1 (6 bases). The material sequenced was PBMCs. In nucleotides, the CDR3 is TGTGCCAGCAGCTTAGCGAACAGGGAAAGCGAGACCCAGTACTTC. Its translation is CASSLANRESETQYF.